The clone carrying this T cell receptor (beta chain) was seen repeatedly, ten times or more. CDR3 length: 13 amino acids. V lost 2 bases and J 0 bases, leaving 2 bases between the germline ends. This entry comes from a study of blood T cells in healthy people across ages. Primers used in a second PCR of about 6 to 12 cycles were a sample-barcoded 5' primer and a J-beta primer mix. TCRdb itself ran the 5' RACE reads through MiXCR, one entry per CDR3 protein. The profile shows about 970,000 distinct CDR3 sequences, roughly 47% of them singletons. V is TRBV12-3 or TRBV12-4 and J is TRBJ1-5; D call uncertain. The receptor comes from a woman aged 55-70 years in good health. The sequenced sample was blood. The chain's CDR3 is CASSLYSNQPQHF. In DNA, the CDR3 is TGTGCCAGCAGTTTATATAGCAATCAGCCCCAGCATTTT.